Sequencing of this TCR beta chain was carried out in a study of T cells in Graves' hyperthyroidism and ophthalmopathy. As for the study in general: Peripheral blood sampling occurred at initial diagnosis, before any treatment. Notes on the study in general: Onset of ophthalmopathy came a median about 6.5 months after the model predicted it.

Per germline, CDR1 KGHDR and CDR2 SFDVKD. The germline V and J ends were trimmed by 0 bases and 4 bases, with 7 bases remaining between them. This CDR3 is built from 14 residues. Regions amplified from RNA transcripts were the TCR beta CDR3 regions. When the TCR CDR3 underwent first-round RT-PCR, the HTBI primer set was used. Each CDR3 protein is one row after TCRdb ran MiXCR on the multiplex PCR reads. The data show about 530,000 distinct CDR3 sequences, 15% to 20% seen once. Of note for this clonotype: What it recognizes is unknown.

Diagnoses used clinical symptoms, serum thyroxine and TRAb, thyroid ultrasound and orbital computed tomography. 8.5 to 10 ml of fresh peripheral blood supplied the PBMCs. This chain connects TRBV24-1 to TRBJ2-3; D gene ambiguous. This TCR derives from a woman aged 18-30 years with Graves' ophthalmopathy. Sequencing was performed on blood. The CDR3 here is CATSDLLKSDTQYF. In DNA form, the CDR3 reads TGTGCCACCAGTGATTTGCTCAAATCAGATACGCAGTATTTT.